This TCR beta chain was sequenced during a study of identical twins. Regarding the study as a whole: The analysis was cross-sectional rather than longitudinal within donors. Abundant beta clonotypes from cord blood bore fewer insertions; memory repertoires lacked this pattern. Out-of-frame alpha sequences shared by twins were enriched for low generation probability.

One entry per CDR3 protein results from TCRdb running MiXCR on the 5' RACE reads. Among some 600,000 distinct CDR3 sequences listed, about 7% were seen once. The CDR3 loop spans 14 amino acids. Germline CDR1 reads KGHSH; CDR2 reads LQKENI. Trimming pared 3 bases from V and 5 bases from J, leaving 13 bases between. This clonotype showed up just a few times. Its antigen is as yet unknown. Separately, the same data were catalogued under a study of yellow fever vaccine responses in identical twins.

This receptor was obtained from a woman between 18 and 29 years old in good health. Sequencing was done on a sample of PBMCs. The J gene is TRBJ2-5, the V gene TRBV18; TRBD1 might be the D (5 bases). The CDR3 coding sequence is TGTGCCAGCTCACCCCCAGGGATTGATGAGACCCAGTACTTC. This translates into CASSPPGIDETQYF.